The 6 T cell receptor beta chains given below trace back to one sample, sequenced in a study of regulatory T cells in long-lasting Graves disease. Sequencing libraries for TCR beta were prepared with iRepertoire HTBI primers and Arm-PCR of CDR3 regions. TCRdb re-derived calls from the multiplex PCR reads in MiXCR, one entry per CDR3 protein. The sample lists around 480,000 distinct CDR3 sequences, roughly 17% occurring once. Sample time point: newly diagnosed GD, antithyroid drugs for less than 3 months. Extracted RNA from PBMCs served as the source of the TCR library. The same sample was also used in a study of T cells in Graves' hyperthyroidism and ophthalmopathy.

This material consisted of peripheral blood mononuclear cells (PBMCs), taken at new diagnosis, from a patient treated with antithyroid drugs. The receptors were sampled from a man aged 35-49 years with Graves disease.

The chain uses TRBV7-6 and TRBJ2-7; maybe TRBD2 (6 bases). V was trimmed by 1 base and J by 3 bases, leaving 22 bases between them. CDR1 and CDR2 from the germline V gene are SGHVS and FNYEAQ. The CDR3 covers 18 residues. The CDR3 nucleotides are TGTGCCAGCAGCTTAGAAGGATTAGGGGCGGGATCTTACTACGAGCAGTACTTC. Its translation: CASSLEGLGAGSYYEQYF.

This clonotype has at least ten counts. The rearrangement links TRBV29-1 to TRBJ2-1; TRBD2 is a possible D gene (6 bases). Per germline, CDR1 SQVTM and CDR2 ANQGSEA. The V gene lost 4 bases and the J gene lost 4 bases, with 14 bases spanning the gap. The CDR3 length is 14 residues. This CDR3 is CSVGGTSRYNEQFF. The CDR3 DNA reads as TGCAGCGTTGGTGGAACTAGCAGGTACAATGAGCAGTTCTTC.

The sample holds many counts of this clonotype. The junction does not match germline at one end; this may be a read error. The chain links TRBV11-2 to TRBJ2-7; D possibly corresponds to TRBD1 (6 bases). The CDR3 is 17 residues long. Germline lookup yields CDR1 SGHAT and CDR2 FQNNGV. Here the CDR3 DNA reads TGTGCCAGCAGCTTAGGGGTTGGGACACTCTTATCCTCCGAGCAGTACTTC. Translated: CASSLGVGTLLSSEQYF.

This clonotype was observed many times. V is TRBV20-1 and J is TRBJ2-1; D is possibly TRBD1 (5 bases). From germline, CDR1 is DFQATT and CDR2 SNEGSKA (reference sequence). CDR3 length equals 13 residues. V lost 1 base to trimming and J lost 7 bases, with 11 bases between them. Here the CDR3 reads CSARAPQENEQFF. CDR3 in DNA: TGCAGTGCTAGAGCACCACAGGAGAATGAGCAGTTCTTC.

This clonotype has ten or more counts. The rearrangement joins TRBV2 to TRBJ2-2; 7 bases map to TRBD1. CDR3 length: 15 amino acids. The V gene end was trimmed by 4 bases and the J gene end by 5 bases; junction bases not matched to a gene: 7. Per the germline V gene, CDR1 is SNHLY and CDR2 is FYNNEI. The CDR3, as DNA: TGTGCCAGCAGTGGAAGGGACAGAATAACCGGGGAGCTGTTTTTT. Amino acids: CASSGRDRITGELFF.

This chain joins TRBV15 and TRBJ2-7; D uncertain. This CDR3 has 13 amino acids. CDR1 is LNHNV, CDR2 YYDKDF, per germline (reference sequence). V dropped 1 base and J dropped 1 base, with 5 bases sitting between them. This CDR3 reads CATSRVGSYEQYF. In nucleotides, the CDR3 is TGTGCCACCAGCAGAGTGGGTTCCTACGAGCAGTACTTC.